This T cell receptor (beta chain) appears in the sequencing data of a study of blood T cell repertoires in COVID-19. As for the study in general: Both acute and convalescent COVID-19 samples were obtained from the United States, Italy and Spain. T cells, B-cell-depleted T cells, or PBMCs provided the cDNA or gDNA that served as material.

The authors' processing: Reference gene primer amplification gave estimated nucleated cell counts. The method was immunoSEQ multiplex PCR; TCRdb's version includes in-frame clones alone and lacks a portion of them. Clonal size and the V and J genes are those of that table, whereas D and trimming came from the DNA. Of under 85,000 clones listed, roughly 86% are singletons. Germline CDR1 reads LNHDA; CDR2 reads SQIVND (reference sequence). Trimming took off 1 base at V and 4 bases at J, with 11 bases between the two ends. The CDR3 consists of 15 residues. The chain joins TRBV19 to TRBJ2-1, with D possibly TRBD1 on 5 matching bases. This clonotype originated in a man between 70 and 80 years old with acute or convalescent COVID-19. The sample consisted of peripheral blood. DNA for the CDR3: TGTGCCAGTAGTATAGGAGACAGAGTTTACAATGAGCAGTTCTTC. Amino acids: CASSIGDRVYNEQFF.